The next 16 T cell receptor beta chains were all read from a single sample in a study of blood T cell repertoires in COVID-19. Clones were sequenced by immunoSEQ multiplex PCR, and TCRdb holds only the in-frame ones, with some missing. The sample consists of about 58,000 clones, approximately 78% of them appearing once. The sample was peripheral blood. These receptor sequences come from a man aged 60 to 75 with COVID-19, enrolled during active disease.

J is TRBJ1-3 and V is TRBV9; D may be TRBD1 (5 bases). Germline-derived CDR1 and CDR2 are SGDLS and YYNGEE. The CDR3 is 15 amino acids. Trimming took 0 bases from V and 2 from J, leaving 9 bases between them. CDR3 region: CASSVGGEPGNTIYF. The DNA for the CDR3 is TGTGCCAGCAGCGTAGGGGGGGAGCCTGGAAACACCATATATTTT.

This rearrangement joins TRBV6-5 to TRBJ2-5; tentatively, D is TRBD1 (5 bases). Germline assignment: CDR1 MNHEY and CDR2 SVGAGI. The CDR3 loop spans 15 amino acids. Trimming shortened V by 6 bases and J by 0 bases, and 14 bases separated the two germline ends. CDR3 region: CASSNYRQNQETQYF. CDR3 bases: TGTGCCAGCAGCAACTACCGACAGAACCAAGAGACCCAGTACTTC.

This chain connects TRBV5-1 to TRBJ1-1, with D possibly TRBD1 on 5 matching bases. This CDR3 has 14 residues. Between the trimmed V and J ends, which lost 4 bases and 0 bases, there was a span of 10 bases. Germline CDR1 and CDR2: SGHRS and YFSETQ. CDR3 nucleotide sequence: TGCGCCAGCAGCCCCGGACACCTGAACACTGAAGCTTTCTTT. As protein: CASSPGHLNTEAFF.

The chain is built from TRBV3-1 (or the pseudogene TRBV3-2) and TRBJ2-2; D is uncertain. CDR1 is LGHDT, CDR2 YNNKEL, per germline (reference sequence). Trimming cost V 1 base and J 6 bases, with 6 bases left between them. This CDR3 has 13 residues. CDR3 DNA: TGTGCCAGCAGCCAAGTTACAGCCGGGGAGCTGTTTTTT. It encodes CASSQVTAGELFF.

This clone was observed a handful of times. The J gene is TRBJ1-1, the V gene TRBV6-2 or TRBV6-3; D gene uncertain. The CDR3 sequence is 13 residues long. V was clipped by 4 bases and J by 5 bases, with 11 bases between them. CDR1 is MNHEY, CDR2 SVGEGT, per germline. The DNA of the CDR3 is TGTGCCAGCAGTTGGCGGGGAAAGACTGAAGCTTTCTTT. Translated: CASSWRGKTEAFF.

J is TRBJ1-1 and V is TRBV7-2; D is uncertain. The CDR3 runs to 13 residues. Looked up from germline, CDR1 is SGHTA and CDR2 is FQGNSA. V lost 3 bases to trimming and J lost 1 base, with 6 bases between them. The CDR3 protein is CASSFRENTEAFF. The CDR3 DNA is TGTGCCAGCAGCTTTCGGGAGAACACTGAAGCTTTCTTT. Looking up the rest from reference TRBV7-2 and TRBJ1-1 gives the full variable domain: GAGVSQSPSNKVTEKGKDVELRCDPISGHTALYWYRQSLGQGLEFLIYFQGNSAPDKSGLPSDRFSAERTGGSVSTLTIQRTQQEDSAVYLCASSFRENTEAFFGQGTRLTVV.

J is TRBJ1-6 and V is TRBV6-4; 8 bases map to TRBD1. The CDR3 has 16 amino acids. Germline CDR1 reads MRHNA; CDR2 reads SNTAGT. J was trimmed by 3 bases and V by 8 bases; bases with no gene match: 9. The DNA for the CDR3 is TGTGCCAGCGAAGGACAGGGAGGCCTCTATAATTCACCCCTCCACTTT. Encoded protein: CASEGQGGLYNSPLHF.

The chain has TRBV6-6 and TRBJ1-3; 11 nucleotides align to TRBD1. This CDR3 spans 16 amino acids. The V segment lost 5 bases and the J segment 3 bases; nucleotides outside the gene matches: 6. CDR1 is MNHNY and CDR2 is SVGAGI in the germline V gene (reference sequence). For the CDR3, the DNA is TGTGCCAGCAGTCAAGCCGGGACAGGGGGTGGAAACACCATATATTTT. Its protein is CASSQAGTGGGNTIYF.

The chain has TRBV5-4 and TRBJ1-2, with 8 bases identical to TRBD1. With V trimmed by 4 bases and J by 4 bases, 6 bases remained unmatched. Germline V lookup: CDR1 SGHNT, CDR2 YYREEE (reference sequence). The CDR3 is made up of 14 amino acids. CDR3 protein: CASSTGQGTYGYTF. The CDR3 nucleotides are TGTGCCAGCAGCACCGGACAGGGAACCTATGGCTACACCTTC.

This clone appeared once. The genes are TRBV29-1 and TRBJ2-7; 8 bases match TRBD1. The CDR3 runs 15 residues. The V segment lost 3 bases and the J segment 3 bases; nucleotides outside the gene matches: 10. Looked up from germline, CDR1 is SQVTM and CDR2 is ANQGSEA. DNA of the CDR3: TGCAGCGTTGAGGGACACCGGGACAGGATCTACGAGCAGTACTTC. It translates to CSVEGHRDRIYEQYF.

This chain joins TRBV19 and TRBJ1-5; TRBD1 might be the D (5 bases). The CDR3 covers 14 residues. Germline V gene sequence: CDR1 LNHDA, CDR2 SQIVND (reference sequence). V lost 4 bases, J lost 3 bases, and 10 bases lay in between. CDR3 sequence (DNA): TGTGCCAGTAGTACCAGACAGAACAATCAGCCCCAGCATTTT. This codes for CASSTRQNNQPQHF.

The chain employs TRBV10-3 and TRBJ2-6, with a possible D match to TRBD2 (5 bases). The CDR3 is 16 amino acids. CDR1 and CDR2 (germline): ENHRY, SYGVKD. V was clipped by 6 bases and J by 1 base, with 13 bases between them. CDR3 region: CAIRAGPESGANVLTF. As DNA, the CDR3 is TGTGCCATCAGGGCGGGTCCGGAATCTGGGGCCAACGTCCTGACTTTC.

The V gene is TRBV6-6, the J gene TRBJ1-5; tentatively, D is TRBD1 (5 bases). Per germline, CDR1 MNHNY and CDR2 SVGAGI (reference sequence). The CDR3 is 16 amino acids. V lost 5 bases and J 6 bases, leaving 20 bases between the germline ends. The CDR3 region is CASSTPVGGSGQPQHF. CDR3 coding DNA: TGTGCCAGCAGTACCCCTGTCGGGGGATCCGGTCAGCCCCAGCATTTT.

The genes are TRBV29-1 and TRBJ1-1, with TRBD1 matching 8 bases. Germline assignment: CDR1 SQVTM and CDR2 ANQGSEA. Trimming took 7 bases from V and 5 from J; bases not matched to a gene: 6. This CDR3 has 12 amino acids. The CDR3 bases are TGCAGCGGCCTCAGGGGGCTAACTGAAGCTTTCTTT. Amino acids: CSGLRGLTEAFF. The whole variable domain, remainder taken from reference TRBV29-1 and TRBJ1-1, is SAVISQKPSRDICQRGTSLTIQCQVDSQVTMMFWYRQQPGQSLTLIATANQGSEATYESGFVIDKFPISRPNLTFSTLTVSNMSPEDSSIYLCSGLRGLTEAFFGQGTRLTVV.

The V call is TRBV20-1, the J call TRBJ2-1; a weak D match, TRBD1 (5 bases). V was cut by 3 bases and J by 13 bases, with 13 bases left in between. Per the germline V gene, CDR1 is DFQATT and CDR2 is SNEGSKA (reference sequence). The CDR3 spans 11 residues. CDR3 loop: CSASPQGPQFF. CDR3 nucleotides: TGCAGTGCTAGCCCTCAGGGTCCACAGTTCTTC.

The chain is built from TRBV6-5 and TRBJ1-2, with TRBD1 matching 7 bases. V shed 6 bases, J shed 4 bases, and the junction held 8 bases outside the gene matches. This CDR3 is built from 14 residues. Germline V gene lookup returns CDR1 MNHEY and CDR2 SVGAGI. CDR3 sequence reads: CASRETGISYGYTF. The CDR3 DNA sequence: TGTGCCAGCAGGGAGACAGGGATCTCCTATGGCTACACCTTC.